This T cell receptor beta chain was recorded in a study of neurological immune-mediated disorders. This clonotype was detected many times. Documented time point: longitudinal time-point 2. Each TCR transcript was tagged with a 10-nucleotide random UMI during 5'RACE. TCRdb itself ran the 5' RACE reads through MiXCR, one entry per CDR3 protein. Of 70,000 to 90,000 distinct CDR3 sequences in the sample, over 4.5% were seen once. CDR3 length: 15 residues. From germline, CDR1 is SGHRS and CDR2 YFSETQ. The ends lost 4 bases at V and 1 base at J; junction bases unmatched: 7. This receptor was taken from a woman in her fifties or sixties with multiple sclerosis. Source material: PBMCs. This chain links TRBV5-1 with TRBJ1-1, with 7 bases aligning to TRBD1. The CDR3 bases are TGCGCCAGCAGCGTACGTACAGGGGCGAACACTGAAGCTTTCTTT. Translated, it gives CASSVRTGANTEAFF.